Presented here are 2 T cell receptor beta chains from one specimen sequenced in a study of shared clonotypes between healthy human individuals. CD8 cells classed as naive were CD45RO-negative and positively selected for CCR7, excluding terminally differentiated effector memory CD45RA+ cells. Profiling relied on immunoSEQ multiplex PCR, and the TCRdb table lists in-frame clones only, not all of them. The sample has fewer than 1 million clones, 96% seen once; the top ten hold less than 0.3%. The sequenced sample was naive CD8+ T cells sorted from blood. The receptors originated from a man aged 25 to 40 in good health.

V is TRBV5-1 and J is TRBJ2-1, with no clear D. CDR1 is SGHRS and CDR2 is YFSETQ in the germline V gene. The CDR3 runs to 13 residues. Trimming stripped 7 bases from V and 9 bases from J, with 17 bases between. The CDR3 coding sequence is TGCGCCAGCCCCCCCGGCCGTCCGGTTGAGCAGTTCTTC. Protein: CASPPGRPVEQFF. The full variable domain, with the rest looked up from reference TRBV5-1 and TRBJ2-1, is KAGVTQTPRYLIKTRGQQVTLSCSPISGHRSVSWYQQTPGQGLQFLFEYFSETQRNKGNFPGRFSGRQFSNSRSEMNVSTLELGDSALYLCASPPGRPVEQFFGPGTRLTVL.

The rearrangement links TRBV7-6 to TRBJ2-1; no firm D call. The CDR3 loop spans 15 amino acids. Germline CDR1 is SGHVS and CDR2 is FNYEAQ. V was pared by 5 bases and J by 1 base, with 12 bases between. The CDR3 nucleotides read TGTGCCAGCAGCACCCTCGAGGAGTCCTACAATGAGCAGTTCTTC. The encoded protein is CASSTLEESYNEQFF.